A selection of T cell receptor beta chains follows, all from one sample in a study of T cells in Graves' hyperthyroidism and ophthalmopathy. TCRdb recomputed calls from the multiplex PCR reads with MiXCR, one row per CDR3 protein. The table lists about 280,000 distinct CDR3 sequences, less than 30% of them singletons. The specimen was blood. The origin of the receptors is a man aged 35 to 55 with Graves' hyperthyroidism that later progressed to Graves' ophthalmopathy. CDR3s include the opening cysteine and the closing phenylalanine or tryptophan. The D gene is left open where the match is weak. Clone size is given for some rows only: seen once, a few or many times, or a class if the clone is expanded.

>TRBJ1-2|many|NA|12|TRBV24-1
CATSEANYGYTF
TGTGCCACCAGTGAAGCCAACTATGGCTACACCTTC
>TRBJ2-2|NA|NA|15|TRBV6-2/TRBV6-3
CASSWARGNTGELFF
TGTGCCAGCAGCTGGGCCCGAGGGAACACCGGGGAGCTGTTTTTT
>TRBJ1-1|many|TRBD1|15|TRBV7-8
CASSSGQGAHTEAFF
TGTGCCAGCAGTTCGGGACAGGGGGCGCACACTGAAGCTTTCTTT
>TRBJ2-7|many|NA|15|TRBV29-1
CSVILPPFGDYEQYF
TGCAGCGTGATTTTGCCCCCCTTTGGGGACTACGAGCAGTACTTC
>TRBJ1-5|NA|TRBD1|15|TRBV6-1
CASSPTGPGNQPQHF
TGTGCCAGCAGCCCGACAGGGCCGGGCAATCAGCCCCAGCATTTT
>TRBJ2-7|many|NA|12|TRBV5-1
CANNTSSYEQYF
TGCGCCAACAATACGAGCTCCTACGAGCAGTACTTC
>TRBJ2-4|many|NA|12|TRBV7-8
CASSSLKNIQYF
TGTGCCAGCAGCTCCCTGAAAAACATTCAGTACTTC
>TRBJ2-2|many|TRBD2|17|TRBV5-1
CASSPPGLAQGTGELFF
TGCGCCAGCAGCCCCCCGGGACTAGCTCAAGGAACCGGGGAGCTGTTTTTT
>TRBJ2-7|many|NA|12|TRBV29-1
CSGVTGTYEQYF
TGCAGCGGGGTAACGGGAACCTACGAGCAGTACTTC
>TRBJ1-5|many|NA|14|TRBV20-1
CSASYGNALEPQHF
TGCAGTGCTAGTTACGGCAACGCCTTGGAGCCCCAGCATTTT
>TRBJ2-6|NA|NA|18|TRBV20-1
CSAREPLGRGSGANVLTF
TGCAGTGCTAGAGAACCCCTAGGCAGGGGCTCTGGGGCCAACGTCCTGACTTTC
>TRBJ2-7|NA|NA|15|TRBV12-3/TRBV12-4
CASSFLGISSYEQYF
TGTGCCAGCAGTTTCCTCGGAATTAGCTCCTACGAGCAGTACTTC
>TRBJ1-2|many|NA|14|TRBV28
CASSFRGGGYGYTF
TGTGCCAGCAGTTTCCGCGGGGGAGGCTATGGCTACACCTTC
>TRBJ2-7|few|NA|11|TRBV20-1
CSASYGGEQYF
TGCAGTGCTAGTTATGGGGGCGAGCAGTACTTC
>TRBJ2-5|NA|NA|14|TRBV5-1
CASSLRVVGETQYF
TGCGCCAGCAGCTTGCGGGTGGTGGGAGAGACCCAGTACTTC
>TRBJ2-7|many|NA|13|TRBV28
CASGPSGPYEQYF
TGTGCCAGCGGTCCATCAGGGCCCTACGAGCAGTACTTC
>TRBJ1-2|NA|NA|12|TRBV6-2/TRBV6-3
CASSLDLYGYTF
TGTGCCAGCAGTCTGGATCTCTATGGCTACACCTTC
>TRBJ1-1|many|NA|12|TRBV7-8
CASSLGWSEAFF
TGTGCCAGCAGCTTAGGCTGGTCTGAAGCTTTCTTT